A single sample is the source of the 2 T cell receptor beta chains below, sequenced in a study of lymphopenia after photon versus proton radiotherapy. TCRdb keeps only in-frame clones here, not all; method: immunoSEQ multiplex PCR. The data contain 55,000 to 75,000 clones, approximately 90% of them singletons. This sample comprised peripheral blood, obtained from a patient treated with photon-based radiotherapy. Every receptor here comes from a woman between 65 and 79 years old with pancreatic cancer.

This chain connects TRBV2 to TRBJ2-5; 9 bases align to TRBD2. CDR3 length: 15 residues. J lost 5 bases, V lost 6 bases, and 10 bases had no gene match. Germline V CDR1 and CDR2: SNHLY, FYNNEI. CDR3 loop: CASRVTTSGPETQYF. The CDR3 DNA reads TGTGCCAGCAGAGTTACTACTAGCGGGCCTGAGACCCAGTACTTC.

The chain has TRBV7-3 and TRBJ2-3, with TRBD2 matching 8 bases. V was clipped by 5 bases and J by 2 bases; unmatched bases: 3. The CDR3 sequence is 14 residues long. Looked up from germline, CDR1 is SGHTA and CDR2 is FQGTGA. CDR3: CASSPGGVTDTQYF. CDR3 bases: TGTGCCAGCAGCCCCGGGGGGGTCACAGATACGCAGTATTTT.